This record looks at one TCR beta chain sequence and its context. Its target is not known. The sample belongs to a study of CD8+CD57+ T cells in acquired aplastic anemia. Study overall: Yields of DNA that came from sorted CD4+ and CD8+ cells averaged roughly 3.2 ug. Study results and limitations: There were some 30 CD8+ CDR3 sequences that occurred in both patients and controls. Significant differences in CD8+ Simpson's diversity were not observed between patients and controls.

The ends were cut back, 5 bases at V and 3 bases at J, with 8 bases in the middle. CDR3 length equals 12 residues. The patients chosen for sequencing had shown expansion of CD8+CD57+ cells (detected by flow cytometry). Severe acquired aplastic anemia was present in all patients. The TCR beta profiling, which covered VDJ combination and CDR3 sequence, was carried out using genomic DNA as the template. TCRdb fed the reads into MiXCR, producing one record per CDR3 protein. The table includes around 290,000 distinct CDR3 sequences, 45% to 65% detected once. The TCR sequence derives from a human donor with aplastic anemia. Source material: sorted CD4+, CD8+, or CD8+CD57+ T cells (not recorded which) from PBMCs. The rearrangement links TRBV12-3 or TRBV12-4 to TRBJ2-7, with no clear D. The CDR3 coding sequence is TGTGCCAGCAGTCCCGTCTTCTACGAGCAGTACTTC. This encodes CASSPVFYEQYF.